Listed here is a single T cell receptor beta chain. Antigen: not known. CDR1 and CDR2 from the germline V gene are SGHNT and YYREEE (reference sequence). CDR3 length: 16 residues. Trimming removed 2 bases from V and 5 bases from J; junction bases left unmatched: 6. Into CD45RA+ naive and CD45RA-negative memory subsets, the CD4+ cells were split. This specimen comes from a study of shared clonotypes between healthy human individuals. General study results and limits: The study generally estimated greater richness for naive than memory subsets. Generation of non-shared clonotypes was less probable than generation of clonotypes shared by all four donors.

The repertoire was sequenced with immunoSEQ multiplex PCR; TCRdb's copy has only in-frame clones and lacks some. The table lists approximately 500,000 clones, 90% to 96% of them singletons, with approximately 0.06% in the top ten. Sequences were obtained from naive CD4+ T cells sorted from blood. Specified subset: CD45RA+ positively selected. The sequence was obtained from a woman in her 30s in good health. The rearrangement uses TRBV5-4 and TRBJ2-2, with 10 bases that match TRBD1. This chain's CDR3 is CASSFGGQGSTGELFF. The CDR3 DNA reads as TGTGCCAGCAGCTTCGGGGGACAGGGGAGTACCGGGGAGCTGTTTTTT.